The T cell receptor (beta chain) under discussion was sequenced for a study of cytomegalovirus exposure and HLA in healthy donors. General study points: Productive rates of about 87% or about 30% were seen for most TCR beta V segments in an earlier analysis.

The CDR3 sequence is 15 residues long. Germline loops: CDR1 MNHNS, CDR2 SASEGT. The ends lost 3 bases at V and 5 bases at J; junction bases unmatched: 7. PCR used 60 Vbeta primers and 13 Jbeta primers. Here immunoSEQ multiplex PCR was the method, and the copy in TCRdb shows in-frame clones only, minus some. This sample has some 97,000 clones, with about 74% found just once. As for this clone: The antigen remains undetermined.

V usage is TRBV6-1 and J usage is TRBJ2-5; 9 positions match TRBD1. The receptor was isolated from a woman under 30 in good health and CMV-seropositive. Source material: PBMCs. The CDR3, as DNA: TGTGCCAGCAGTGATCCGGGACAGGGTTCGGAGACCCAGTACTTC. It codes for CASSDPGQGSETQYF.